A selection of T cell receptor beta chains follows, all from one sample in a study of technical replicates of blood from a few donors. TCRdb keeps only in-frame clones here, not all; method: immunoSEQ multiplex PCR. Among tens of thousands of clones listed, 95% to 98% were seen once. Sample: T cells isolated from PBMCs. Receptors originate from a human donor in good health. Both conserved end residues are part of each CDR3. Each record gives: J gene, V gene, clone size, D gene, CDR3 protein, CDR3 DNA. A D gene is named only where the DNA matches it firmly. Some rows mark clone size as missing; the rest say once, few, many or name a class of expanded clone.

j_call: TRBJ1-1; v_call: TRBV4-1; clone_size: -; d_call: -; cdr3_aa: CASSQDLERMNTEAFF; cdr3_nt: TGCGCCAGCAGCCAAGATCTTGAGAGGATGAACACTGAAGCTTTCTTT
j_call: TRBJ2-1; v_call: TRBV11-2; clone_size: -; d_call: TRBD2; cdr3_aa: CASSLGGSDEQFF; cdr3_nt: TGTGCCAGCAGCTTAGGCGGGAGCGATGAGCAGTTCTTC
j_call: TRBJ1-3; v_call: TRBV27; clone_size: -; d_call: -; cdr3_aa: CASRPGIGPGNTIYF; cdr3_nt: TGTGCCAGCAGGCCAGGGATTGGCCCTGGAAACACCATATATTTT
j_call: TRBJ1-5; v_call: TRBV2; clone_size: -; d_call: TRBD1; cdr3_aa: CASSEGAGGGQPQHF; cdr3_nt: TGTGCCAGCAGTGAGGGGGCAGGGGGTGGTCAGCCCCAGCATTTT
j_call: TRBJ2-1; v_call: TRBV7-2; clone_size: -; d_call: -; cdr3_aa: CASSHHSSYNEQFF; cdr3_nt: TGTGCCAGCAGCCACCATAGCTCCTACAATGAGCAGTTCTTC
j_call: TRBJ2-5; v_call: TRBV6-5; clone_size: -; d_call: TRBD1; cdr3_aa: CASSYLDRAFGETQYF; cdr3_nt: TGTGCCAGCAGTTACTTGGACAGGGCGTTTGGGGAGACCCAGTACTTC
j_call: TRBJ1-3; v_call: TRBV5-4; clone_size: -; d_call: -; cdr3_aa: CASSQGNTIYF; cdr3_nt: TGTGCCAGCTCGCAGGGAAACACCATATATTTT
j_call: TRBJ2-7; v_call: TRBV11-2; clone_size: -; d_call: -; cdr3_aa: CASSLDRYEQYF; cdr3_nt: TGTGCCAGCAGCTTAGATCGGTACGAGCAGTACTTC
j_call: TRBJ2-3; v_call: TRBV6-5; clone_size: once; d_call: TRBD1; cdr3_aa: CASSRQGINTQYF; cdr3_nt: TGTGCCAGCAGCCGACAGGGTATAAATACGCAGTATTTT
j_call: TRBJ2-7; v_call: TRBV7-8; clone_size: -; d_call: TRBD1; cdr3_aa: CASSSPGQGSYEQYF; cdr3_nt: TGTGCCAGCAGCTCCCCGGGACAGGGGTCCTACGAGCAGTACTTC
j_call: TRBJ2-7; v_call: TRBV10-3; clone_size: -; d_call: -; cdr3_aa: CAISETGTPSFSYEQYF; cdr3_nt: TGTGCCATCAGTGAGACCGGGACACCCAGCTTCTCCTACGAGCAGTACTTC
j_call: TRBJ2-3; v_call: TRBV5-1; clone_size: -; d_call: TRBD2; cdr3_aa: CASSLVSGTSGRGWTDTQYF; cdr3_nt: TGCGCCAGCAGCTTGGTGTCCGGGACTAGCGGGAGGGGATGGACAGATACGCAGTATTTT
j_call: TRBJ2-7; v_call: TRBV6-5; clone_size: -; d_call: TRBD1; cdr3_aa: CASSYRGREQYF; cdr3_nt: TGTGCCAGCAGTTACAGGGGGCGCGAGCAGTACTTC
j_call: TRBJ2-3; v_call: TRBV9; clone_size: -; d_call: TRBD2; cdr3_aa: CASSGPGLAENTDTQYF; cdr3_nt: TGTGCCAGCAGCGGGCCTGGACTAGCCGAAAACACAGATACGCAGTATTTT
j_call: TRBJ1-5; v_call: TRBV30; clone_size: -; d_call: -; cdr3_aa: CAWSVGSSNQPQHF; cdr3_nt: TGTGCCTGGAGTGTTGGTAGTAGCAATCAGCCCCAGCATTTT
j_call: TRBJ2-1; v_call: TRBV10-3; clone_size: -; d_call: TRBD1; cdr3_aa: CAISRDRVNEQFF; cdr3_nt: TGTGCCATCAGCCGGGACAGGGTCAATGAGCAGTTCTTC
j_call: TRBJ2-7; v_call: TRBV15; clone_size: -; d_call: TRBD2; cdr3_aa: CATSRELAAYEQYF; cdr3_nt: TGTGCCACCAGCAGAGAGCTAGCGGCCTACGAGCAGTACTTC
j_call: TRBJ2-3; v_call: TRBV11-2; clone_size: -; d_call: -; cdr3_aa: CASSLLLSTDTQYF; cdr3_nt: TGTGCCAGCAGCTTGTTGCTATCCACAGATACGCAGTATTTT
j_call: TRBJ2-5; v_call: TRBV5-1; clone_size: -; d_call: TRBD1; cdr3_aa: CASDLKGAQETQYF; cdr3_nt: TGCGCCAGCGACCTTAAGGGGGCCCAAGAGACCCAGTACTTC
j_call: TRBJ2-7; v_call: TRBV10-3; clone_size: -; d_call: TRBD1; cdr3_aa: CAIGDRVTYEQYF; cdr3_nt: TGTGCCATCGGGGACAGGGTAACCTACGAGCAGTACTTC
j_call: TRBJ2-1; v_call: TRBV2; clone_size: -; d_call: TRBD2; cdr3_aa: CASSELASGSNEQFF; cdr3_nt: TGTGCCAGCAGTGAATTGGCTAGCGGGAGCAATGAGCAGTTCTTC
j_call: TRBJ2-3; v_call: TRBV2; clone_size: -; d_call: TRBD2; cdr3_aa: CARIKWRELTDTQYF; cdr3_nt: TGTGCCAGGATTAAATGGCGGGAGCTGACAGATACGCAGTATTTT
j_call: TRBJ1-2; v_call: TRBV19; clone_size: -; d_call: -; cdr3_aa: CASSTRTEGHYGYTF; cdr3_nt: TGTGCCAGTAGTACCCGGACGGAGGGGCACTATGGCTACACCTTC
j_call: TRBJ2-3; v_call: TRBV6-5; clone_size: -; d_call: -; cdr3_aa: CASTPHGTDTQYF; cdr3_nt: TGTGCCAGCACCCCTCACGGGACAGATACGCAGTATTTT
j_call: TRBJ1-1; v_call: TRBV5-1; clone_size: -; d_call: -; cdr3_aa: CASSLEAAETEAFF; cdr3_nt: TGCGCCAGCAGCTTGGAAGCCGCTGAGACTGAAGCTTTCTTT
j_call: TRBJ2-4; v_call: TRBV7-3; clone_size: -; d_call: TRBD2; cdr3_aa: CASSPRGGRDIQYF; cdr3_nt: TGTGCCAGCAGCCCCCGGGGAGGGAGGGACATTCAGTACTTC